The 13 T cell receptor beta chains presented below share a single source sample, sequenced in a study of blood T cell repertoires in COVID-19. The repertoire was sequenced with immunoSEQ multiplex PCR; TCRdb's copy has only in-frame clones and lacks some. Of roughly 150,000 clones in the sample, more than 80% were seen once. The sample comprised peripheral blood. The source of these receptors is a man between 60 and 75 years old with acute or convalescent COVID-19.

V is TRBV27 and J is TRBJ1-6, with TRBD1 as a possible D gene (5 bases). The CDR3 has 14 amino acids. Between the trimmed V and J ends, which lost 4 bases and 5 bases, there was a span of 9 bases. CDR1 and CDR2 (germline): MNHEY, SMNVEV (reference sequence). The chain's CDR3 is CASSWGGNNSPLHF. In DNA form, the CDR3 reads TGTGCCAGCAGTTGGGGGGGAAATAATTCACCCCTCCACTTT.

The V call is TRBV6-5, the J call TRBJ1-6; the D is unclear. The CDR3 runs 16 residues. Germline V gene lookup returns CDR1 MNHEY and CDR2 SVGAGI. The V gene lost 0 bases and the J gene lost 0 bases, with 6 bases spanning the gap. CDR3 coding DNA: TGTGCCAGCAGTTACTCGTCAAACTCCTATAATTCACCCCTCCACTTT. It yields the protein CASSYSSNSYNSPLHF.

The gene calls are TRBV4-1 and TRBJ1-1; 9 positions agree with TRBD1. Trimming at V came to 5 bases and at J to 5 bases, leaving 9 bases not matched to a gene. CDR1 MGHRA and CDR2 YSYEKL come from the germline V gene. The CDR3 extends over 15 amino acids. The CDR3 DNA follows: TGCGCCAGCAGCGTCCAATCGACAGGGGGGACTGAAGCTTTCTTT. Protein sequence: CASSVQSTGGTEAFF.

This clone was recorded many times. The chain couples TRBV5-1 to TRBJ2-7; TRBD2 might be the D (6 bases). CDR1 is SGHRS, CDR2 YFSETQ, per germline. The CDR3 covers 17 residues. V lost 0 bases and J 3 bases, leaving 19 bases between the germline ends. The CDR3 loop reads CASSLGFDGRKVYEQYF. The DNA of the CDR3 is TGCGCCAGCAGCTTGGGGTTTGATGGGAGGAAAGTCTACGAGCAGTACTTC.

The rearrangement uses TRBV7-6 and TRBJ2-7; weak D call: TRBD2 (5 bases). The CDR3 spans 15 residues. The V gene's germline CDR1 is SGHVS and CDR2 FNYEAQ. V shed 4 bases and J shed 0 bases, with 13 bases lying between them. As DNA, the CDR3 is TGTGCCAGCAGCTCCCAGGACGGGGACTCCTACGAGCAGTACTTC. This gives the protein CASSSQDGDSYEQYF.

This clone is a singleton in its sample. J is TRBJ1-3 and V is TRBV27; 12 nucleotides align to TRBD1. The CDR3 totals 15 residues. The germline V gene encodes CDR1 MNHEY and CDR2 SMNVEV (reference sequence). After removal of 2 bases from V and 7 bases from J, the junction contained 3 bases not matched to a gene. CDR3 amino acids: CASSLRGQGANTIYF. In DNA, the CDR3 is TGTGCCAGCAGTTTACGGGGACAGGGGGCCAACACCATATATTTT.

This clone was seen more than once but under ten times. This sequence joins TRBV5-6 and TRBJ2-5, with TRBD1 matching over 7 bases. CDR1 SGHDT and CDR2 YYEEEE come from the germline V gene. Trimming took 4 bases from V and 5 from J; bases not matched to a gene: 14. CDR3 length: 16 residues. CDR3: CASSHRGEMGQETQYF. The CDR3 DNA reads as TGTGCCAGCAGCCACAGGGGAGAGATGGGACAGGAGACCCAGTACTTC. Full variable domain (remainder filled in from reference TRBV5-6 and TRBJ2-5): DAGVTQSPTHLIKTRGQQVTLRCSPKSGHDTVSWYQQALGQGPQFIFQYYEEEERQRGNFPDRFSGHQFPNYSSELNVNALLLGDSALYLCASSHRGEMGQETQYFGPGTRLLVL.

This clone was seen only a few times. The chain employs TRBV7-9 and TRBJ1-4, with a possible D match to TRBD1 (5 bases). CDR1 SEHNR and CDR2 FQNEAQ come from the germline V gene (reference sequence). Trimming took off 1 base at V and 13 bases at J, with 13 bases between the two ends. The CDR3 spans 13 residues. CDR3 in amino acids: CASSLEGGVGLFF. CDR3 DNA sequence: TGTGCCAGCAGCTTAGAGGGAGGGGTCGGACTGTTTTTT. The full variable domain, with the rest looked up from reference TRBV7-9 and TRBJ1-4, is DTGVSQNPRHKITKRGQNVTFRCDPISEHNRLYWYRQTLGQGPEFLTYFQNEAQLEKSRLLSDRFSAERPKGSFSTLEIQRTEQGDSAMYLCASSLEGGVGLFFGSGTQLSVL.

The genes are TRBV30 and TRBJ1-1, with D unresolved. V was cut by 0 bases and J by 5 bases, with 13 bases left in between. This CDR3 is 14 amino acids long. Germline values: CDR1 GTSNPN, CDR2 SVGIG (reference sequence). The CDR3 region is CAWSVTAGSTEAFF. The CDR3 nucleotides read TGTGCCTGGAGTGTGACGGCTGGGAGTACTGAAGCTTTCTTT.

This chain connects TRBV19 to TRBJ2-2; D is possibly TRBD1 (5 bases). This CDR3 is built from 16 residues. CDR1 is LNHDA and CDR2 is SQIVND in the germline V gene (reference sequence). Trimming stripped 7 bases from V and 0 bases from J, with 15 bases between. CDR3 sequence: CASTQTGRANTGELFF. CDR3 coding DNA: TGTGCCAGTACCCAAACAGGACGGGCGAACACCGGGGAGCTGTTTTTT. Full variable domain (remainder filled in from reference TRBV19 and TRBJ2-2): DGGITQSPKYLFRKEGQNVTLSCEQNLNHDAMYWYRQDPGQGLRLIYYSQIVNDFQKGDIAEGYSVSREKKESFPLTVTSAQKNPTAFYLCASTQTGRANTGELFFGEGSRLTVL.

The chain's CDR3 is CASSEGTGNTEAFF. The CDR3 DNA is TGTGCCAGCAGTGAAGGGACAGGGAACACTGAAGCTTTCTTT. The chain has TRBV2 and TRBJ1-1; TRBD1 aligns across 7 bases. Germline values: CDR1 SNHLY, CDR2 FYNNEI. V gave up 1 base and J gave up 1 base; unmatched junction bases: 0. The CDR3 has 14 residues.

This clone was found a few times. The chain uses TRBV11-2 and TRBJ2-2; 7 bases line up with TRBD1. Germline loops: CDR1 SGHAT, CDR2 FQNNGV. The CDR3 covers 17 residues. Trimming removed 3 bases from V and 2 bases from J; junction bases left unmatched: 9. The chain's CDR3 is CASSFLGQGVNTGELFF. DNA for the CDR3: TGTGCCAGCAGCTTTTTAGGCCAGGGGGTAAACACCGGGGAGCTGTTTTTT.

V usage is TRBV18 and J usage is TRBJ1-2; no clear D. The CDR3 is 14 residues long. V dropped 2 bases and J dropped 6 bases, with 13 bases sitting between them. Per the germline V gene, CDR1 is KGHSH and CDR2 is LQKENI. For the CDR3, the DNA is TGTGCCAGCTCACCAGCCCAGTCCGGGGATGGCTACACCTTC. Protein product: CASSPAQSGDGYTF.